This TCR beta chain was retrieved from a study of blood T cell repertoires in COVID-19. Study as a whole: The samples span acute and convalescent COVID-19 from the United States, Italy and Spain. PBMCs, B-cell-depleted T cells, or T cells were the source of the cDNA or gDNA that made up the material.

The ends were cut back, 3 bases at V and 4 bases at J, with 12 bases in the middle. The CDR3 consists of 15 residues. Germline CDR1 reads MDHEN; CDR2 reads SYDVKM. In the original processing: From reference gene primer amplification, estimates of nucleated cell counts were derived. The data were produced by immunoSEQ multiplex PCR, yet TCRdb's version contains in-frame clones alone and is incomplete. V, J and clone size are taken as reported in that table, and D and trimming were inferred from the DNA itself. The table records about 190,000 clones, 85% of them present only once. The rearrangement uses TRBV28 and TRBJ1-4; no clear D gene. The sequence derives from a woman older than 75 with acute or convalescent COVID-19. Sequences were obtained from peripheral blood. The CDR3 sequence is CASSFREMYNEKLFF. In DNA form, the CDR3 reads TGTGCCAGCAGTTTTAGGGAGATGTATAATGAAAAACTGTTTTTT.